A selection of T cell receptor beta chains follows, all from one sample in a study of cytomegalovirus exposure and HLA in healthy donors. The repertoire was sequenced with immunoSEQ multiplex PCR; TCRdb's copy has only in-frame clones and lacks some. The sample comprises 200,000 to 250,000 clones, almost 85% of which are singletons, and over 0.5% rests with the top ten. Sequenced material: PBMCs. These receptors were obtained from a woman in her forties in good health and CMV-seronegative. Each CDR3 is given with its conserved first and last residue. The order of the fields is clone size, V gene, J gene, D gene, CDR3 protein, CDR3 DNA. D genes are given only for firm matches. Clone size is stated in some rows and not others, as once, few, many or a class when expanded.

-	TRBV27	TRBJ2-1	-	CASSLAGKTTVKFF	TGTGCCAGCAGTTTGGCGGGGAAAACCACCGTGAAGTTCTTC
-	TRBV28	TRBJ1-3	-	CARPTGNTIYF	TGTGCGCGTCCCACTGGAAACACCATATATTTT
-	TRBV7-3	TRBJ1-1	-	CASSSTGLGDTEAFF	TGTGCCAGCAGCTCTACAGGGCTGGGGGACACTGAAGCTTTCTTT
-	TRBV7-9	TRBJ1-1	-	CASSSTGLGNTEAFF	TGTGCCAGCAGCTCAACAGGGTTGGGAAACACTGAAGCTTTCTTT
-	TRBV9	TRBJ2-5	-	CASSGADWETQYF	TGTGCCAGCAGCGGGGCAGATTGGGAGACCCAGTACTTC
-	TRBV7-2	TRBJ1-5	TRBD1	CASSLAGTGDQPQHF	TGTGCCAGCAGCTTAGCCGGGACAGGGGATCAGCCCCAGCATTTT
-	TRBV5-1	TRBJ2-7	-	CASSYRPGCEQYF	TGCGCCAGCAGCTACCGTCCAGGGTGCGAGCAGTACTTC
-	TRBV7-2	TRBJ1-2	-	CASSLQIRNYGYTF	TGTGCCAGCAGCTTACAAATCAGAAACTATGGCTACACCTTC
-	TRBV5-6	TRBJ1-1	-	CASSLAGGLLNTEAFF	TGTGCCAGCAGCTTGGCGGGTGGACTGTTGAACACTGAAGCTTTCTTT
-	TRBV5-8	TRBJ1-2	TRBD1	CASSPEGASNYGYTF	TGTGCCAGCAGTCCGGAGGGGGCGTCTAACTATGGCTACACCTTC
-	TRBV6-5	TRBJ1-3	-	CASTGLGIGNTIYF	TGTGCCAGCACGGGACTCGGCATTGGAAACACCATATATTTT
-	TRBV6-5	TRBJ2-5	TRBD1	CASRNRGETQYF	TGTGCCAGCAGGAACAGGGGAGAGACCCAGTACTTC
-	TRBV4-1	TRBJ2-2	-	CASSQDGAGELFF	TGCGCCAGCAGCCAAGACGGGGCCGGGGAGCTGTTTTTT
-	TRBV5-1	TRBJ2-5	TRBD1	CASQWTGMEETQYF	TGCGCCAGCCAATGGACAGGCATGGAAGAGACCCAGTACTTC
few	TRBV5-6	TRBJ1-4	-	CASSWKAWSSEKLFF	TGTGCCAGCAGCTGGAAGGCTTGGAGTAGCGAAAAACTGTTTTTT
-	TRBV6-1	TRBJ2-5	-	CASSEIGATRQTQYF	TGTGCCAGCAGTGAAATAGGGGCCACTCGGCAGACCCAGTACTTC
-	TRBV30	TRBJ2-7	TRBD2	CAWSVSLAGSNEQYF	TGTGCCTGGAGTGTAAGTCTAGCGGGTTCCAACGAGCAGTACTTC
-	TRBV9	TRBJ1-6	TRBD1	CASSGGQVNSPLHF	TGTGCCAGCAGCGGCGGACAGGTAAATTCACCCCTCCACTTT
-	TRBV2	TRBJ2-2	TRBD1	CASKGRGLLNTGELFF	TGTGCCAGCAAGGGCAGGGGGCTATTAAACACCGGGGAGCTGTTTTTT
-	TRBV11-1	TRBJ2-3	TRBD2	CASSLVAGDTQYF	TGTGCCAGCAGCTTAGTAGCGGGAGATACGCAGTATTTT